The clone carrying this TCR beta chain was counted ten times or more. Time point indicated: newly diagnosed GD, antithyroid drugs for less than 3 months. PBMC RNA was the source of the TCR library. The CDR3 totals 14 residues. The V end lost 5 bases, the J end lost 1 base, and 13 bases lay between the germline ends. Germline CDR1 is DFQATT and CDR2 is SNEGSKA (reference sequence). The sample belongs to a study of regulatory T cells in long-lasting Graves disease. Libraries of TCR beta came from iRepertoire HTBI primers plus Arm-PCR of CDR3 regions. TCRdb re-called the multiplex PCR reads with MiXCR, one entry per CDR3 protein. The repertoire includes approximately 400,000 distinct CDR3 sequences, more than 12% of them detected once, and approximately 15% sits in the top ten. This same sample was also taken into another study, of T cells in Graves' hyperthyroidism and ophthalmopathy.

This receptor was identified in a woman aged 25 to 39 with Graves disease. The sample in question was peripheral blood mononuclear cells (PBMCs), obtained at new diagnosis, from a patient treated with antithyroid drugs. The chain carries TRBV20-1 and TRBJ2-3, with TRBD2 as a possible D gene (6 bases). In DNA form, the CDR3 reads TGCAGTGCTCCGACTAGAGCGGGCACAGATACGCAGTATTTT. It specifies CSAPTRAGTDTQYF.